This TCR beta chain was found in a study of T-cell reconstitution after alpha-beta-depleted transplantation in children. In this sample, this clonotype turned up a few times. This sample's TCRbeta library carried unique molecular identifier barcodes. TCRdb reprocessed the PCR reads with MiXCR, giving one entry per CDR3 protein. Of over 400,000 distinct CDR3 sequences in the sample, around 12% were seen once. The CDR3 runs to 13 residues. Trimming left V 3 bases short and J 5 bases short, with 7 bases between. Germline-derived CDR1 and CDR2 are SNHLY and FYNNEI. This clonotype originated in a human donor who donated a stem cell graft to a child with combined immunodeficiency. The chain carries TRBV2 and TRBJ2-2; D remains unclear. Here the sequenced sample was PBMCs from the stem cell graft donor, taken from the stem cell graft. The CDR3 is CASSDQSTGELFF. Written as DNA, the CDR3 is TGTGCCAGCAGTGATCAGAGTACCGGGGAGCTGTTTTTT.